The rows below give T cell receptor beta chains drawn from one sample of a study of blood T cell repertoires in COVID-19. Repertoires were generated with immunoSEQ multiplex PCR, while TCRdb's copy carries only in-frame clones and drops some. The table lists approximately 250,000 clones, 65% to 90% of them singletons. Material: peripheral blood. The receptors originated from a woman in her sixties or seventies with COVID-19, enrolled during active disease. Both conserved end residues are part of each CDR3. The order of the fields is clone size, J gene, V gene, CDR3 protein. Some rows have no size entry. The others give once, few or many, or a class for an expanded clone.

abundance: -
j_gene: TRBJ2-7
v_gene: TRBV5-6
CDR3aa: CASSLGGRIFYEQYF

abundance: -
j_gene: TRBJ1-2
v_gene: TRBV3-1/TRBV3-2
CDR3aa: CASSQKGGDRGYGYTF

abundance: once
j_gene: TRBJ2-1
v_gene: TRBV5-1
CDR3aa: CASSLVGVAGYNEQFF

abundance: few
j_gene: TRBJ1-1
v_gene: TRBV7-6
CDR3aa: CASSLRDNDAEAFF

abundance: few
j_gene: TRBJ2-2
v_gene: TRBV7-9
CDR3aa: CASSYRPGQPKNTGELFF

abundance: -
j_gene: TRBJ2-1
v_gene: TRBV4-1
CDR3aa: CASSQSGGGYYNEQFF

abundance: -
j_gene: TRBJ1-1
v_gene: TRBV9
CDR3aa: CASSVTETGISEAFF

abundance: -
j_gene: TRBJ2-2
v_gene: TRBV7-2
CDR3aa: CASSFVLTGELFF

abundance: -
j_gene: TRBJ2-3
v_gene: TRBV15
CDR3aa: CATSREGVDTDTQYF

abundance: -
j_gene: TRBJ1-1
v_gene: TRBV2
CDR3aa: CASSDSKGRATSWENTEAFF

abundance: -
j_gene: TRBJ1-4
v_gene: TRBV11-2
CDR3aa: CASSYTLNQGEDEKLFF

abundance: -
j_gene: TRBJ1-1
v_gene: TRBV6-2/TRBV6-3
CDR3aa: CASSYGTNTEAFF

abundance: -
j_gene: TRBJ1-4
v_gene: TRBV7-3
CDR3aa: CASSLKSLEESWGVATNEKLFF

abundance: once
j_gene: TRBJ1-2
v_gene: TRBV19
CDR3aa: CASSIIQGGDYGYTF

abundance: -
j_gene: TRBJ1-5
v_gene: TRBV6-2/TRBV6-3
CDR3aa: CASSYTGADQPQHF

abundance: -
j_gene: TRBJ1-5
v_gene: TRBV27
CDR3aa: CASSPRSNQPQHF

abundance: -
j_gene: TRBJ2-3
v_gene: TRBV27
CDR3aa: CASSFGSGDPDTQYF

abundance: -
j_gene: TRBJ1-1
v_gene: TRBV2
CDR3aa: CASSRQIGNTEAFF

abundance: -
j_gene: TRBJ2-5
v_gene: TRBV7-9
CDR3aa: CASSSTGGEQETQYF

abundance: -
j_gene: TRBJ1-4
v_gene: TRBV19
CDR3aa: CASSMAGGAEKLFF

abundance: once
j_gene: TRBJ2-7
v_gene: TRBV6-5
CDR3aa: CASSYSGTGTYYEQYF

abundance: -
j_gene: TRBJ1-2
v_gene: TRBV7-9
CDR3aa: CASSLPTGNYGYTF

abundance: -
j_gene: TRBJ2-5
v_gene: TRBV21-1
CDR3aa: CARTSGDLLQETQYF

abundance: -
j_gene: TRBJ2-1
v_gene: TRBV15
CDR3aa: CAISFTGNAYNEQFF

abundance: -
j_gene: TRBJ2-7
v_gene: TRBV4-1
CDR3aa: CASSLRASGESYEQYF

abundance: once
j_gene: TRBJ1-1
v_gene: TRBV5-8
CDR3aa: CASSLEGQGRTEAFF

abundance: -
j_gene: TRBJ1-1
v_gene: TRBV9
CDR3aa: CASSLTGTNTEAFF

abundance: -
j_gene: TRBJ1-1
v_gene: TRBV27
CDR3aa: CATREGGTEAFF

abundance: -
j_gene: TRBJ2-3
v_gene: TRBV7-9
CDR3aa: CASSLGTGLKDTQYF

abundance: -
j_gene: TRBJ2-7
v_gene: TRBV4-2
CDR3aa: CASSQDPSGYEQYF

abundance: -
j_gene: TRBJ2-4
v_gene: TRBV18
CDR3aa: CASSPPGQKNIQYF

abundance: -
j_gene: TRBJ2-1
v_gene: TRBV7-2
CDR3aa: CASSSRNAGMYNEQFF

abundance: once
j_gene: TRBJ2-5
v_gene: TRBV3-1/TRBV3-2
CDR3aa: CASSPLAERQETQYF

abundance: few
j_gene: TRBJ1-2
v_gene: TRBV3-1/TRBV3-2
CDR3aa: CASSQDLGGLPYGYTF

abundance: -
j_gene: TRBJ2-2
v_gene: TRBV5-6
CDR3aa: CASSLDPTGTGELFF

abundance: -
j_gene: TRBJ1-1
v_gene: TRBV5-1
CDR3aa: CASSQGTGRVTEAFF

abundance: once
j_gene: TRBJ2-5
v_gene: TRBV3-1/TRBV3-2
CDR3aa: CASSQTRRGGETQYF

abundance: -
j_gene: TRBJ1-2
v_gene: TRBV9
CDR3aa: CASSPGQNYGYTF

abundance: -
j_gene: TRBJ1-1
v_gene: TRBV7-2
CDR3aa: CASSFGREAFF

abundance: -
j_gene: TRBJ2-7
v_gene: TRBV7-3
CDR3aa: CASSWSGGDTYEQYF

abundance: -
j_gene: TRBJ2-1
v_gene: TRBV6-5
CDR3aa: CASRDRGGDEQFF

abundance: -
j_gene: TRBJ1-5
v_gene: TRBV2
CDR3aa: CASRGQGAAQPQHF

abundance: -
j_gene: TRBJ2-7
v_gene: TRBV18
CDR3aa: CASSPGTGERSSYEQYF